This T cell receptor beta chain was sequenced in a study of shared clonotypes between healthy human individuals. Study outcomes and limitations: Naive subsets, compared against memory subsets, generally had larger estimated richness values.

The authors' processing: ImmunoSEQ sequences covered only the junction and lacked quality scores; filtering therefore differed. Generated by immunoSEQ multiplex PCR, the TCRdb table keeps only in-frame clones and is missing some. The V and J calls and the clone size are those of that table, but D and trimming were determined from the DNA. This sample has roughly 2.1 million clones; just over 90% occur once, and the top ten carry about 1.8%. Naive CD8 isolation took CD45RO-negative cells positively selected for CCR7 and excluded terminally differentiated effector memory CD45RA+ cells. This clone appeared once. The antigen remains unidentified. Germline CDR1 MNHNY, CDR2 SVGAGI (reference sequence). The CDR3 length is 13 residues. V was shortened by 5 bases and J by 5 bases, with 10 bases between the two germline ends.

The source of this sequence is a man aged 18 to 35 in good health. Some clones in this sample may be carry-over from other donors' samples. The chain carries TRBV6-6 and TRBJ2-1; D gene uncertain. The sequenced sample consisted of naive CD8+ T cells from PBMCs. In nucleotides, the CDR3 is TGTGCCAGCAGTACCTTACAGCACAATGAGCAGTTCTTC. Its translation is CASSTLQHNEQFF.